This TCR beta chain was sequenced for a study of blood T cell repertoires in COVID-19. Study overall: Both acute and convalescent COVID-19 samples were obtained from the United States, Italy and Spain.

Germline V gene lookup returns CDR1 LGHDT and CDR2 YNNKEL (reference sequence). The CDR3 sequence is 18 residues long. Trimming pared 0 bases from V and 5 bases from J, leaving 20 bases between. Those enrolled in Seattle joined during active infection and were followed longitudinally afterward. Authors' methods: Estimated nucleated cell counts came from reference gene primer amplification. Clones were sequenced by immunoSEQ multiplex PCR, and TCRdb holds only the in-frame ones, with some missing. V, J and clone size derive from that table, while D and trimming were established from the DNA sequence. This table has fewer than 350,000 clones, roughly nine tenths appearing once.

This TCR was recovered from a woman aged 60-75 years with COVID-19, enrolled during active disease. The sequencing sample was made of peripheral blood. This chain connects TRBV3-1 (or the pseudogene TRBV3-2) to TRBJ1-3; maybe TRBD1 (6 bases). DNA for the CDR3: TGTGCCAGCAGCCAAGATAGAGCAGGGTCGGGACACAGAAACACCATATATTTT. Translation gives CASSQDRAGSGHRNTIYF.